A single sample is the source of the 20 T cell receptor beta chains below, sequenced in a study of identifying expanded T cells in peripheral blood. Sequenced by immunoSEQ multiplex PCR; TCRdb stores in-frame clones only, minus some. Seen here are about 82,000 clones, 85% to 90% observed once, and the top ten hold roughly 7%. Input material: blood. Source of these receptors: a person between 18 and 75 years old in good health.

CDR3 sequence: CATSRDKLSSYNEQFF. As DNA, the CDR3 is TGTGCCACCAGCAGAGATAAGCTCAGCTCCTACAATGAGCAGTTCTTC. This chain links TRBV15 with TRBJ2-1; D ambiguous. Per germline, CDR1 LNHNV and CDR2 YYDKDF (reference sequence). Trimming stripped 0 bases from V and 0 bases from J, with 9 bases between. This CDR3 comprises 16 residues.

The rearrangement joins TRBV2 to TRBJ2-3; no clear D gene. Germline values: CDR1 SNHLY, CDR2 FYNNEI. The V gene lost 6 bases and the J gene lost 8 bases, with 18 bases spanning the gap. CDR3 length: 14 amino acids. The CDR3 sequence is CASSRAPADVTQYF. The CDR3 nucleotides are TGTGCCAGCAGCCGGGCCCCCGCCGATGTTACGCAGTATTTT.

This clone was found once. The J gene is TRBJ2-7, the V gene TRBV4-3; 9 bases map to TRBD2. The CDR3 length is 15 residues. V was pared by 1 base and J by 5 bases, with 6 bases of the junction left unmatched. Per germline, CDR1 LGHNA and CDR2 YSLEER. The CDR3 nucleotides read TGCGCCAGCAGCCAAGTCGCGGGAGGGCTGGACGAGCAGTACTTC. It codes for CASSQVAGGLDEQYF.

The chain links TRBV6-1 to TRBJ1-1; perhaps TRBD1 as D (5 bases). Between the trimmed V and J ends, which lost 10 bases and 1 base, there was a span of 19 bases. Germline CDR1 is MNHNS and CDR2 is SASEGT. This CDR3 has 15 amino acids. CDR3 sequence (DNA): TGTGCCACAAAAGGGGTTTCAGACAGGAACACTGAAGCTTTCTTT. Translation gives CATKGVSDRNTEAFF.

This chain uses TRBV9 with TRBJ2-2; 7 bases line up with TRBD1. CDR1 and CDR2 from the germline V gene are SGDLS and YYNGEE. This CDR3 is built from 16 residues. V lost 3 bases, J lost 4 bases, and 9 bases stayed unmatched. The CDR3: CASSATTGAGTGELFF. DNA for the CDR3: TGTGCCAGCAGCGCAACCACAGGGGCGGGCACCGGGGAGCTGTTTTTT.

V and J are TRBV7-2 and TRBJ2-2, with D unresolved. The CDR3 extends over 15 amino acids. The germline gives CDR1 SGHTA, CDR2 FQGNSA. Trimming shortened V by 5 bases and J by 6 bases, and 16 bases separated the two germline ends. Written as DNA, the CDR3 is TGTGCCAGCAGCCTAGGACGCCCCCTGGCCGGGGAGCTGTTTTTT. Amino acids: CASSLGRPLAGELFF.

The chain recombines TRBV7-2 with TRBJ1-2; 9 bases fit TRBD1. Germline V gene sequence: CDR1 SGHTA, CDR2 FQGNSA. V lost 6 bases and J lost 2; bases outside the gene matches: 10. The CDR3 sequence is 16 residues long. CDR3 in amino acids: CASRAGGTGWNYGYTF. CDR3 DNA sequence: TGTGCCAGCAGAGCCGGGGGGACAGGGTGGAACTATGGCTACACCTTC.

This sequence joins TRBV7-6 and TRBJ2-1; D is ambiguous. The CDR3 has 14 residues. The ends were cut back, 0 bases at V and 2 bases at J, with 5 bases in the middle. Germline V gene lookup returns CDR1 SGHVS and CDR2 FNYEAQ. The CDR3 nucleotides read TGTGCCAGCAGCTTAGCAGCAACCTACAATGAGCAGTTCTTC. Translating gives CASSLAATYNEQFF.

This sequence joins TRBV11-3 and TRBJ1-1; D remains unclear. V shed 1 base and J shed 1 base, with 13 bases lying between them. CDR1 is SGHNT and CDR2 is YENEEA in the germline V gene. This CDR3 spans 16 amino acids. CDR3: CASSLGEGYQNTEAFF. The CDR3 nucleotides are TGTGCCAGCAGCTTAGGAGAGGGCTACCAGAACACTGAAGCTTTCTTT.

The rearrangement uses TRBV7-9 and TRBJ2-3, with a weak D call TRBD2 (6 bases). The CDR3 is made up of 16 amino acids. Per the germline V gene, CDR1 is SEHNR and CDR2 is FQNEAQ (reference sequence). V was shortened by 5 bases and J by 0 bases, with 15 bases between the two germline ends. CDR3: CASSQTLATSTDTQYF. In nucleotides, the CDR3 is TGTGCCAGCAGCCAGACTCTAGCGACCAGCACAGATACGCAGTATTTT.

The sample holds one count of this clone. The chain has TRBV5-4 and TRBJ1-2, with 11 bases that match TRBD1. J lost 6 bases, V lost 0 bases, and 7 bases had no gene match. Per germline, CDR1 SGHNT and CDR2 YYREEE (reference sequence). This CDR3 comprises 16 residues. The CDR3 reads CASSLEGTGGLNGYTF. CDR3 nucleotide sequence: TGTGCCAGCAGCTTGGAGGGGACAGGGGGTCTGAATGGCTACACCTTC.

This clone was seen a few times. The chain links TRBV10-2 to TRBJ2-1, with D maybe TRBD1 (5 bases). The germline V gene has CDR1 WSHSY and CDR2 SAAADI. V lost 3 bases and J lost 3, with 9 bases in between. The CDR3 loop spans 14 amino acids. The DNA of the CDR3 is TGCGCCAGCAGTGACGGCCAGGGCTACAATGAGCAGTTCTTC. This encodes CASSDGQGYNEQFF.

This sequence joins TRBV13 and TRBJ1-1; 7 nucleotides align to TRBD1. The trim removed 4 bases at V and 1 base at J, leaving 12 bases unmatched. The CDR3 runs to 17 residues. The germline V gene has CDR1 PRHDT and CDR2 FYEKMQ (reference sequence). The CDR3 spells CASSSRGKTGKNTEAFF. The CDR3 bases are TGTGCCAGCAGCTCCCGGGGGAAGACAGGGAAGAACACTGAAGCTTTCTTT.

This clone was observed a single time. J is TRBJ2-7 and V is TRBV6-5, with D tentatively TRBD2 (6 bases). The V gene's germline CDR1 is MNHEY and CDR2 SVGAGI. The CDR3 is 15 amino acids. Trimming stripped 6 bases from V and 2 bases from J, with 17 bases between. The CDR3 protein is CASRPRLGGAYEQYF. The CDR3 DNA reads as TGTGCCAGCAGGCCGAGGCTCGGCGGGGCCTACGAGCAGTACTTC.

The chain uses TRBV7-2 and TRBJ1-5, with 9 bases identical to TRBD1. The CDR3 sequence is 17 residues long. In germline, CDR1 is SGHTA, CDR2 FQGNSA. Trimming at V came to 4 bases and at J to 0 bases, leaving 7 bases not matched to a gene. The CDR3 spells CASSWETGGFSNQPQHF. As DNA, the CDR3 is TGTGCCAGCAGCTGGGAAACAGGGGGCTTTAGCAATCAGCCCCAGCATTTT.

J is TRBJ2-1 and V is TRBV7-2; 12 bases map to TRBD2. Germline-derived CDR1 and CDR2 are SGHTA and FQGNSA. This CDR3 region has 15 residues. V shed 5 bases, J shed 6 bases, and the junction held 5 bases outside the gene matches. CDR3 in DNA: TGTGCCAGCAGCGCCGCTAGCGGGAGGGCCAATGAGCAGTTCTTC. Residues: CASSAASGRANEQFF.

CDR3 protein: CASSRGTGHEKLFF. CDR3 bases: TGTGCCAGCTCACGAGGGACAGGGCATGAAAAACTGTTTTTT. The chain joins TRBV18 to TRBJ1-4; 9 nucleotides match TRBD1. V lost 4 bases and J lost 6; bases outside the gene matches: 3. Per germline, CDR1 KGHSH and CDR2 LQKENI. The CDR3 consists of 14 residues.

Here the CDR3 reads CASSSVGGVPSGNTIYF. The CDR3 DNA is TGTGCCAGCAGCTCGGTCGGGGGAGTGCCCTCTGGAAACACCATATATTTT. The V call is TRBV9, the J call TRBJ1-3; D perhaps matches TRBD1 (5 bases). The CDR3 has 17 amino acids. Germline CDR1 and CDR2: SGDLS and YYNGEE. Between the trimmed V and J ends, which lost 4 bases and 0 bases, there was a span of 17 bases.

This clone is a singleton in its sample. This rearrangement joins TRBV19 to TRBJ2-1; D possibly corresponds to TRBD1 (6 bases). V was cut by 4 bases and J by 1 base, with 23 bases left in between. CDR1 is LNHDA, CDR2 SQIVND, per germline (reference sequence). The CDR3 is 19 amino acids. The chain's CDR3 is CASSTPPLLGARSYNEQFF. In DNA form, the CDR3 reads TGTGCCAGTAGTACTCCCCCCTTATTGGGGGCTAGGTCCTACAATGAGCAGTTCTTC.

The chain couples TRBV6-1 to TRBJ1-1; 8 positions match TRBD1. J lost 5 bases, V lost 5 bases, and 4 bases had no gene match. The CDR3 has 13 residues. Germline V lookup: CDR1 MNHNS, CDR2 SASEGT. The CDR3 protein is CASSRDRGTEAFF. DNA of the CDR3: TGTGCCAGCAGTCGAGACAGGGGTACTGAAGCTTTCTTT.